This T cell receptor (beta chain) stems from a study of T-cell reconstitution after alpha-beta-depleted transplantation in children. General study points: Diversity and T-cell counts at one year after transplant derived mostly from new T cells. Surviving recipient T cells and intrathymic progenitors accounted for some patients' high TCRbeta diversity at day 60.

A TCRbeta library incorporating unique molecular identifiers was prepared. TCRdb processed the PCR reads anew with MiXCR; each CDR3 protein has one entry. The sample shows 480,000 or so distinct CDR3 sequences, roughly a tenth of them seen only once. V was cut by 0 bases and J by 6 bases, with 13 bases left in between. This CDR3 contains 15 residues. CDR1 is LGHDT and CDR2 is YNNKEL in the germline V gene (reference sequence). This clonotype was counted ten times or more. Its antigen is currently unknown. This receptor was identified in a child aged 2 to 15 with inherited bone marrow failure, due to receive a stem cell transplant. The rearrangement links TRBV3-1 to TRBJ2-3; D unclear. This specimen was PBMCs, taken before TCRalphabeta/CD19-depleted stem cell transplant. CDR3 residues: CASSQEPLYGDTQYF. CDR3 DNA sequence: TGTGCCAGCAGCCAAGAACCCCTTTACGGGGATACGCAGTATTTT.